The rows below give T cell receptor beta chains drawn from one sample of a study of control samples from healthy donors and cancer patients. Only in-frame clones appear in the TCRdb table, and some are missing; sequencing was by immunoSEQ multiplex PCR. Counted here are about 220,000 clones, just under 95% occurring once; the ten biggest clones make up approximately 1.5%. Material: blood. The receptors shown here come from a man in his fifties in good health. CDR3s include the opening cysteine and the closing phenylalanine or tryptophan. A D gene is named only where the DNA matches it firmly. Some rows mark clone size as missing; the rest say once, few, many or name a class of expanded clone.

d_gene,abundance,j_gene,v_gene,CDR3aa,CDR3nt
-,once,TRBJ1-1,TRBV18,CASSPLGGSGTEAFF,TGTGCCAGCTCACCACTCGGGGGCTCGGGCACTGAAGCTTTCTTT
-,once,TRBJ1-1,TRBV19,CASSPGGGRGTEAFF,TGTGCCAGTAGTCCGGGCGGGGGACGTGGGACTGAAGCTTTCTTT
-,-,TRBJ1-2,TRBV4-3,CASSPGEAGYGYTF,TGCGCCAGCAGCCCGGGGGAGGCTGGCTATGGCTACACCTTC
-,-,TRBJ2-3,TRBV6-4,CASSAGGPSTDTQYF,TGTGCCAGCAGCGCCGGGGGTCCTAGCACAGATACGCAGTATTTT
-,-,TRBJ1-1,TRBV15,CATSRGGTANTEAFF,TGTGCCACCAGCCGAGGAGGGACGGCGAACACTGAAGCTTTCTTT
TRBD1,once,TRBJ1-6,TRBV6-5,CASSYSPGQGNSPLHF,TGTGCCAGCAGTTACTCTCCGGGACAGGGTAATTCACCCCTCCACTTT
-,-,TRBJ1-2,TRBV5-1,CASSLGEVYGYTF,TGCGCCAGCAGCTTGGGGGAAGTCTATGGCTACACCTTC
-,-,TRBJ1-4,TRBV28,CASSFLNGGGEKLFF,TGTGCCAGCAGCTTCCTCAATGGGGGAGGAGAAAAACTGTTTTTT
-,-,TRBJ1-5,TRBV19,CASSSGVGQPQHF,TGTGCCAGTAGTTCAGGGGTGGGCCAGCCCCAGCATTTT
-,once,TRBJ2-7,TRBV7-3,CASSSGRYEQYF,TGTGCCAGCAGCTCGGGGCGCTACGAGCAGTACTTC
-,-,TRBJ1-4,TRBV18,CASSPGSRAGFREKLFF,TGTGCCAGCTCACCTGGGTCCCGTGCGGGGTTTCGGGAAAAACTGTTTTTT
TRBD1,-,TRBJ2-7,TRBV11-2,CASSTDRVIRYEQYF,TGTGCCAGCAGCACGGACAGGGTAATTCGCTACGAGCAGTACTTC
-,-,TRBJ1-3,TRBV15,CATTRGAGNTIYF,TGTGCCACCACTCGAGGGGCTGGAAACACCATATATTTT
-,-,TRBJ1-3,TRBV5-1,CASRLPSGNTIYF,TGCGCCAGCAGGCTTCCCTCTGGAAACACCATATATTTT
-,-,TRBJ2-5,TRBV5-1,CASSLGLWETQYF,TGCGCCAGCAGCTTGGGGCTCTGGGAGACCCAGTACTTC
TRBD1,-,TRBJ1-2,TRBV19,CASTPGQGLRGYTF,TGTGCCAGTACCCCGGGACAGGGGCTTCGGGGCTACACCTTC
-,-,TRBJ2-2,TRBV18,CASSPGQYGELFF,TGTGCCAGCTCACCCGGACAATACGGGGAGCTGTTTTTT
-,-,TRBJ2-5,TRBV5-1,CASNREAGGGETQYF,TGCGCCAGCAACCGGGAGGCAGGGGGGGGAGAGACCCAGTACTTC
-,-,TRBJ1-5,TRBV24-1,CATSDSRDNQPQHF,TGTGCCACCAGTGATTCCCGTGATAATCAGCCCCAGCATTTT
-,-,TRBJ1-5,TRBV10-2,CASSEFNQPQHF,TGCGCCAGCAGTGAGTTCAATCAGCCCCAGCATTTT
-,-,TRBJ1-5,TRBV28,CASSFSDRSNQPQHF,TGTGCCAGCAGTTTTTCAGACCGCTCCAATCAGCCCCAGCATTTT
-,-,TRBJ2-1,TRBV3-1/TRBV3-2,CASSPPSRTYNEQFF,TGTGCCAGCAGCCCGCCCTCTAGGACCTACAATGAGCAGTTCTTC
-,-,TRBJ2-5,TRBV5-1,CASSLQGGETQYF,TGCGCCAGCAGCTTGCAGGGGGGTGAGACCCAGTACTTC
TRBD1,-,TRBJ1-2,TRBV6-2/TRBV6-3,CASSKTGENYGYTF,TGTGCCAGCAGTAAGACAGGGGAGAACTATGGCTACACCTTC
-,few,TRBJ2-6,TRBV5-1,CASSLGLLASGANVLTF,TGCGCCAGCAGCTTAGGCTTACTTGCCTCTGGGGCCAACGTCCTGACTTTC
-,-,TRBJ1-6,TRBV27,CASSFAQGFTLHF,TGTGCCAGCAGTTTCGCTCAGGGTTTCACCCTCCACTTT
-,-,TRBJ1-1,TRBV6-2/TRBV6-3,CASSYGGAGGMNTEAFF,TGTGCCAGCAGTTACGGTGGGGCAGGCGGGATGAACACTGAAGCTTTCTTT
-,once,TRBJ1-4,TRBV5-1,CASSPWQGGNEKLFF,TGCGCCAGCAGCCCGTGGCAGGGAGGTAATGAAAAACTGTTTTTT
-,-,TRBJ1-6,TRBV2,CASRGTLAKSPLHF,TGTGCCAGCAGAGGGACGTTGGCGAAATCACCCCTCCACTTT
-,once,TRBJ2-5,TRBV3-1/TRBV3-2,CASGGRETQYF,TGTGCCAGCGGGGGCCGAGAGACCCAGTACTTC
TRBD1,-,TRBJ1-5,TRBV7-9,CASSLGDSSNQPQHF,TGTGCCAGCAGCTTAGGGGACAGTAGCAATCAGCCCCAGCATTTT
TRBD2,-,TRBJ2-5,TRBV7-2,CASSLAGGGRETQYF,TGTGCCAGCAGCCTGGCGGGCGGGGGGCGCGAGACCCAGTACTTC
TRBD1,-,TRBJ1-5,TRBV19,CASSPSGTGLYSNQPQHF,TGTGCCAGTAGTCCCTCCGGGACAGGCCTCTATAGCAATCAGCCCCAGCATTTT
-,once,TRBJ1-2,TRBV4-1,CASSQRFRDGYTF,TGCGCCAGCAGCCAACGGTTTAGGGATGGCTACACCTTC
-,-,TRBJ1-2,TRBV6-5,CASRSGQLWGYTF,TGTGCCAGCAGATCAGGACAGCTTTGGGGCTACACCTTC
TRBD1,-,TRBJ1-3,TRBV4-3,CASSLYRGSGNTIYF,TGCGCCAGCAGCCTCTACAGGGGGAGTGGAAACACCATATATTTT
TRBD1,-,TRBJ2-3,TRBV19,CASCCVQGARGNTQYF,TGTGCCAGCTGTTGTGTTCAGGGGGCTAGGGGAAATACGCAGTATTTT
-,-,TRBJ1-1,TRBV5-1,CASSLAGAGTEAFF,TGCGCCAGCAGCTTGGCGGGGGCAGGGACTGAAGCTTTCTTT
TRBD2,-,TRBJ2-1,TRBV9,CASGRGTGRSYNEQFF,TGTGCCTCGGGGAGGGGCACGGGGCGCTCCTACAATGAGCAGTTCTTC
TRBD1,-,TRBJ1-1,TRBV19,CASRDRGGGMNTEAFF,TGTGCCAGTAGGGACAGGGGCGGGGGCATGAACACTGAAGCTTTCTTT
-,once,TRBJ1-3,TRBV4-3,CASSQVGVGNTIYF,TGCGCCAGCAGCCAAGTAGGGGTCGGAAACACCATATATTTT
-,-,TRBJ1-5,TRBV28,CASTERFGVLSNQPQHF,TGTGCCAGCACCGAACGTTTTGGGGTTCTCAGCAATCAGCCCCAGCATTTT